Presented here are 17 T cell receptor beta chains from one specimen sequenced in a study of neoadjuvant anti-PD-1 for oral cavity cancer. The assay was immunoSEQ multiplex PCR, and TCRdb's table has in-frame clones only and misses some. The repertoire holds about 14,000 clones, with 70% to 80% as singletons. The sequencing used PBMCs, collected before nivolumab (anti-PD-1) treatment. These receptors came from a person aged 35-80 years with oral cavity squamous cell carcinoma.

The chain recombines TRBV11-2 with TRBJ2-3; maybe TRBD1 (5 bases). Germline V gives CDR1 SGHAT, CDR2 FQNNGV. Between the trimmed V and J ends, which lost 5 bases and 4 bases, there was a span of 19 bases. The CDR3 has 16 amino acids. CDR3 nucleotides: TGTGCCAGCAGCGCCCGTGGGGCAGGTTGGGCAGATACGCAGTATTTT. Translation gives CASSARGAGWADTQYF.

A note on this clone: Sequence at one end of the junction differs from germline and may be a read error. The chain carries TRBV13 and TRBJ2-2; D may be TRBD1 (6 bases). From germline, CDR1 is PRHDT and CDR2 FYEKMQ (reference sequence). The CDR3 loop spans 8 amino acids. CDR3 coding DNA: TGTGCCAGCAGCCCGAGGGGGTTT. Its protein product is CASSPRGF.

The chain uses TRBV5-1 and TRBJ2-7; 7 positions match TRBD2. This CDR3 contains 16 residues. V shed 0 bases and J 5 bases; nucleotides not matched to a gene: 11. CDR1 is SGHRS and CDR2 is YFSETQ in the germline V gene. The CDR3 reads CASSLASRGGQDEQYF. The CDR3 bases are TGCGCCAGCAGCTTGGCCTCGCGGGGAGGGCAGGACGAGCAGTACTTC. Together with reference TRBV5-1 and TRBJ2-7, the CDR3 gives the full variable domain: KAGVTQTPRYLIKTRGQQVTLSCSPISGHRSVSWYQQTPGQGLQFLFEYFSETQRNKGNFPGRFSGRQFSNSRSEMNVSTLELGDSALYLCASSLASRGGQDEQYFGPGTRLTVT.

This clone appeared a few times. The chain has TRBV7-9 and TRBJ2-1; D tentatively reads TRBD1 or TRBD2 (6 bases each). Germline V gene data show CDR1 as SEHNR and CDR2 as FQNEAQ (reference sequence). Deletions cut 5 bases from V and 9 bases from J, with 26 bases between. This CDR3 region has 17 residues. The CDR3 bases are TGTGCCAGCAGCCGGGGGTCAGGGGCCCGGATAACCATTGAGCAGTTCTTC. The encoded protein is CASSRGSGARITIEQFF.

This chain's CDR3 is CASSESGGQGNEKLFF. The CDR3 DNA sequence: TGCGCCAGCTCCGAGAGCGGGGGGCAGGGTAATGAAAAACTGTTTTTT. The V and J genes are TRBV5-1 and TRBJ1-4, with D possibly TRBD1 on 6 matching bases. This CDR3 is 16 amino acids long. Per the germline V gene, CDR1 is SGHRS and CDR2 is YFSETQ. The germline V and J ends were trimmed by 7 bases and 4 bases, with 20 bases remaining between them. The whole variable domain, filled in from reference TRBV5-1 and TRBJ1-4, reads KAGVTQTPRYLIKTRGQQVTLSCSPISGHRSVSWYQQTPGQGLQFLFEYFSETQRNKGNFPGRFSGRQFSNSRSEMNVSTLELGDSALYLCASSESGGQGNEKLFFGSGTQLSVL.

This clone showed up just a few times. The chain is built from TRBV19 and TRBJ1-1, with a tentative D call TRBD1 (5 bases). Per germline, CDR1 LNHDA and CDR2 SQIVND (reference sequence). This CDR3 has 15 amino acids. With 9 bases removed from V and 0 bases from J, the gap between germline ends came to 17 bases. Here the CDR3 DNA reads TGTGCCAGCTATAAAATAGGGACCGTGAACACTGAAGCTTTCTTT. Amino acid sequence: CASYKIGTVNTEAFF.

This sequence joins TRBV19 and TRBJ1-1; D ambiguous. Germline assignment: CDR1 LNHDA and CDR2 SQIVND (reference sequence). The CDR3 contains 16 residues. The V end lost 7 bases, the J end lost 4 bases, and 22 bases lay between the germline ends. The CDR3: CASIRMSDPTTTEAFF. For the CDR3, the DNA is TGTGCCAGTATCCGAATGAGTGATCCTACGACCACTGAAGCTTTCTTT.

The CDR3 loop reads CASSVGGSGANVLTF. CDR3 nucleotide sequence: TGTGCCAGTAGTGTAGGGGGCTCTGGGGCCAACGTCCTGACTTTC. The chain employs TRBV19 and TRBJ2-6, with D perhaps TRBD1 (6 bases). There are 15 residues in the CDR3. Germline assignment: CDR1 LNHDA and CDR2 SQIVND (reference sequence). Trimming removed 5 bases from V and 0 bases from J, with 8 bases in between.

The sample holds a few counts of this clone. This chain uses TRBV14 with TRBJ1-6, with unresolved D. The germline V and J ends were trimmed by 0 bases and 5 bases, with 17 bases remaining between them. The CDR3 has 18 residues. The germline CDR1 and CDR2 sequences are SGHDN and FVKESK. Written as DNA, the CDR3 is TGTGCCAGCAGCCAAGATCTCGGGCTAGGGCCAAATAATTCACCCCTCCACTTT. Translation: CASSQDLGLGPNNSPLHF.

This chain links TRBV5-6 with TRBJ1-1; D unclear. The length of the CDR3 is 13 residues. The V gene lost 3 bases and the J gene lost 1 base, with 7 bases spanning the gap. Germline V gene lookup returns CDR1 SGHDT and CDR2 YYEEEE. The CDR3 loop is CASSSPGNTEAFF. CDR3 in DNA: TGTGCCAGCAGCTCCCCAGGGAACACTGAAGCTTTCTTT.

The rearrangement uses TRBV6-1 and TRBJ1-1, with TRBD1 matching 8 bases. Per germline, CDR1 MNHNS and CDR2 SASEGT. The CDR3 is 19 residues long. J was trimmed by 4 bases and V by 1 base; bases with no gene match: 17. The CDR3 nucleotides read TGTGCCAGCAGTGAAGGGGGGTTAGCAGGGGGCTTTGGAGGCACTGAAGCTTTCTTT. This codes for CASSEGGLAGGFGGTEAFF.

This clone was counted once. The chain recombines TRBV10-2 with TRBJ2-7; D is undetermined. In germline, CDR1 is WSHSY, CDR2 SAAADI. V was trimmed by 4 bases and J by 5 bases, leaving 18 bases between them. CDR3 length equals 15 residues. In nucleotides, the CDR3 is TGCGCCAGCAGTGGCGCGCGGACCGCTGGTGACGAGCAGTACTTC. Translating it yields CASSGARTAGDEQYF.

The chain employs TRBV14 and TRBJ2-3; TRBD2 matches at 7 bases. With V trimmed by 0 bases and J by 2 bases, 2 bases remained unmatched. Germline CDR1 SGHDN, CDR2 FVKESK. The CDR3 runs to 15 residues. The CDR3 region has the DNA TGTGCCAGCAGCCAAGAGCGGGGGATCACAGATACGCAGTATTTT. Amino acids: CASSQERGITDTQYF.

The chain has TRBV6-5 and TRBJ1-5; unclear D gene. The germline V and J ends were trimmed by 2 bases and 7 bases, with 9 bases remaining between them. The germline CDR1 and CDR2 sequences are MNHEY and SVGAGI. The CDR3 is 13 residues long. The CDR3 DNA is TGTGCCAGCAGTTACGGGCCGAGACAGCCCCAGCATTTT. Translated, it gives CASSYGPRQPQHF.

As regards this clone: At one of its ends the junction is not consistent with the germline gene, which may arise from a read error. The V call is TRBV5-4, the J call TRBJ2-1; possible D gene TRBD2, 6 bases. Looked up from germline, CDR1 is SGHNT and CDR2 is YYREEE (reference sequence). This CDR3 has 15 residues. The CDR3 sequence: CASTLGSLARDEQFF. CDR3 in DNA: TGTGCCAGCACCTTGGGGAGCCTAGCGCGGGATGAGCAGTTCTTC.

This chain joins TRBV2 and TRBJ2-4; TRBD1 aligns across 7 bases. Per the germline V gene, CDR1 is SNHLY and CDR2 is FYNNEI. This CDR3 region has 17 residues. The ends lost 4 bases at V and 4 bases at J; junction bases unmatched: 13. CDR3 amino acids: CASSGMTGISAKNIQYF. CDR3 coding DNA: TGTGCCAGCAGTGGTATGACAGGGATATCTGCGAAAAACATTCAGTACTTC.

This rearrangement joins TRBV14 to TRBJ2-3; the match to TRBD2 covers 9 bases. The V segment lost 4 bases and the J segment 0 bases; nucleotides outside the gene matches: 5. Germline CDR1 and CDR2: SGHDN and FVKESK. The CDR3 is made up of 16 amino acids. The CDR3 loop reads CASSPRTSVSTDTQYF. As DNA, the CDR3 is TGTGCCAGCAGCCCCCGGACTAGCGTGAGCACAGATACGCAGTATTTT.